These 5 T cell receptor beta chains originate from one sample sequenced in a study of vaccination and CD4 T cells after COVID-19. With the Oncomine TCR Beta short-read assay, DNA from cultured CD4+ T cells was sequenced. TCRdb called the PCR reads again in MiXCR, with one record for every CDR3 protein. Found here are 12,000 or so distinct CDR3 sequences, roughly half of them singletons; the top ten hold about 16%. These receptors have no known antigen. Treatment here: roughly 10-day PBMC culture with coronavirus spike peptide pools or control peptides (ViraFEST assay). Material: CD4+ T cells from blood, cultured in vitro. The receptors derive from a human donor who had recovered from COVID-19.

The rearrangement uses TRBV6-1 and TRBJ1-3; D is unclear. The ends were cut back, 4 bases at V and 3 bases at J, with 10 bases in the middle. This CDR3 contains 14 residues. Germline-derived CDR1 and CDR2 are MNHNS and SASEGT. This chain's CDR3 is CASSVREDGNTIYF. In nucleotides, the CDR3 is TGTGCCAGCAGTGTGAGGGAGGATGGAAACACCATATATTTT.

On this clonotype: The junction departs from the called germline gene at one end, perhaps through a read error. This chain uses TRBV2 with TRBJ1-2, with a possible D match to TRBD1 (5 bases). CDR1 is SNHLY and CDR2 is FYNNEI in the germline V gene. The CDR3 has 13 amino acids. CDR3 in amino acids: CASREGHIGGYTF. In DNA form, the CDR3 reads TGTGCCAGCAGGGAAGGACACATCGGCGGCTACACCTTC.

The chain employs TRBV6-5 and TRBJ1-1; D unclear. The length of the CDR3 is 15 residues. V gave up 0 bases and J gave up 3 bases, with 11 bases separating them. Germline CDR1 MNHEY, CDR2 SVGAGI. The CDR3: CASSYSIQFYTEAFF. CDR3 nucleotides: TGTGCCAGCAGTTACTCGATCCAGTTCTACACTGAAGCTTTCTTT.

This clonotype has just a few counts. The rearrangement uses TRBV9 and TRBJ1-5; tentatively, D is TRBD1 (6 bases). The V gene lost 0 bases and the J gene lost 6 bases, with 10 bases spanning the gap. Germline V CDR1 and CDR2: SGDLS, YYNGEE. This CDR3 has 14 amino acids. The CDR3: CASSVGAGAQPQHF. The CDR3 region has the DNA TGTGCCAGCAGCGTAGGGGCAGGGGCTCAGCCCCAGCATTTT.

Note on this clonotype: Germline and junction disagree at one end, which may indicate a read error. The V gene is TRBV7-9, the J gene TRBJ2-7; maybe TRBD1 (5 bases). Germline loops: CDR1 SEHNR, CDR2 FQNEAQ (reference sequence). CDR3 size: 14 residues. The CDR3: CAGSRSQGSHEQYF. CDR3 in DNA: TGTGCCGGCAGCCGATCCCAGGGTTCCCACGAGCAGTACTTC. Full variable domain (missing parts from reference TRBV7-9 and TRBJ2-7): DTGVSQNPRHKITKRGQNVTFRCDPISEHNRLYWYRQTLGQGPEFLTYFQNEAQLEKSRLLSDRFSAERPKGSFSTLEIQRTEQGDSAMYLCAGSRSQGSHEQYFGPGTRLTVT.